The clone carrying this TCR beta chain was counted only a few times. The CDR3 extends over 16 amino acids. Germline CDR1 reads SGHTS; CDR2 reads YDEGEE. Trimming cost V 3 bases and J 4 bases, with 18 bases left between them. These data are taken from a study of blood T cell repertoires in COVID-19. The assay was immunoSEQ multiplex PCR, and TCRdb's table has in-frame clones only and misses some. The sample lists around 150,000 clones, about 93% occurring once. Sequenced: peripheral blood. This chain uses TRBV5-8 with TRBJ2-3, with D possibly matching TRBD1 (6 bases). The receptor was derived from a woman between 45 and 60 years old with acute or convalescent COVID-19. DNA for the CDR3: TGTGCCAGCAGCTCGAGCAGGGGTTTCGATTCAGATACGCAGTATTTT. Encoded protein: CASSSSRGFDSDTQYF.